The text below deals with one TCR beta chain. Antigen: not known. As the CDR3 is not closed by the conserved phenylalanine or tryptophan, this likely results from a read error. The CDR3 runs 13 residues. Germline CDR1 is SGHDT and CDR2 is YYEEEE. J gave up 5 bases and V 6 bases, and 7 bases lay outside the gene matches. These data belong to a study of tumor and adjacent non-tumor tissue in lung cancer. Study at large: The patients, some ten men and roughly 5 women, were about 30 to 76 with stage I to III disease. Some 3.9 million productive TCRbeta reads were obtained per sample on average.

The library came from three nested PCR rounds adapted from ARM-PCR protocols. MiXCR was run by TCRdb on the multiplex PCR reads, yielding one entry per CDR3 protein. The data hold approximately 77,000 distinct CDR3 sequences, with around 80% observed a single time. Findings and limits, study-wide: Tumor TCR diversity, when higher, was linked to shorter survival.

No cell sorting was done before RNA was extracted from the tissue. Distant lung tissue was collected more than 3 cm away from the tumor edge. Donors were chemotherapy-naive, newly diagnosed lung cancer surgical patients in China, August–late 2014. The sequencing sample was made of distant non-tumor lung tissue. The V gene is TRBV5-6, the J gene TRBJ2-7; the match to TRBD1 covers 8 bases. The clonotype originates from a man in his fifties or sixties with non-small cell lung cancer. The CDR3 reads CASNPPGQDEQYL. The CDR3 DNA reads as TGTGCCAGCAACCCACCGGGACAGGACGAGCAGTACTTA.